The T cell receptor (beta chain) described here comes from a study of sequential checkpoint blockade in melanoma. Study at large: Arm A got nivolumab then ipilimumab; arm B the reverse, 1:1.

Treatment defined: randomized to nivolumab then ipilimumab (arm A) or the reverse (arm B). Patients had received no earlier DNA-damaging chemotherapy. TCRdb's table, derived via immunoSEQ multiplex PCR, lists solely in-frame clones and lacks some. The sample comprises around 18,000 clones, 70% to 75% of which are singletons, and 34% rests with the top ten. Germline V gene lookup returns CDR1 SEHNR and CDR2 FQNEAQ (reference sequence). The CDR3 has 13 amino acids. With 5 bases removed from V and 7 bases from J, the gap between germline ends came to 14 bases. The sequencing here drew on CD8+ T cells sorted from blood (inferred from file names), taken from a patient given nivolumab and ipilimumab in sequence. The chain combines TRBV7-9 with TRBJ1-1; D might be TRBD1 (6 bases). The clonotype originates from a human donor with melanoma. The CDR3 is CASSANDRSEAFF. As DNA, the CDR3 is TGTGCCAGCAGCGCAAACGACAGGAGTGAAGCTTTCTTT. The complete variable domain, with remaining parts taken from reference TRBV7-9 and TRBJ1-1, reads DTGVSQNPRHKITKRGQNVTFRCDPISEHNRLYWYRQTLGQGPEFLTYFQNEAQLEKSRLLSDRFSAERPKGSFSTLEIQRTEQGDSAMYLCASSANDRSEAFFGQGTRLTVV.